These 29 T cell receptor beta chains share one sample of origin, sequenced in a study of T-cell memory formation after mild COVID-19. TCRdb ran MiXCR on the 5' RACE reads and lists one entry per CDR3 protein. The sample contains hundreds of thousands of distinct CDR3 sequences, roughly 20% of which appear only once. The specimen was PBMCs or a T cell subset sorted from them (not recorded which). These receptors came from a man younger than 35 who had mild COVID-19 (a few samples of this study predate the infection). Cell type and time point are not known.

This CDR3 is CASSLIGKVPSYEQYF. The CDR3 region has the DNA TGTGCCAGCAGCTTAATCGGGAAAGTACCTTCCTACGAGCAGTACTTC. The chain links TRBV11-2 to TRBJ2-7, with a tentative D call TRBD2 (5 bases). This CDR3 comprises 16 residues. Between the trimmed V and J ends, which lost 2 bases and 1 base, there was a span of 15 bases. CDR1 and CDR2 (germline): SGHAT, FQNNGV.

This clonotype was seen only a few times. The chain couples TRBV4-1 to TRBJ2-2; D is perhaps TRBD2 (5 bases). Germline CDR1 and CDR2: MGHRA and YSYEKL. Trimming took off 6 bases at V and 6 bases at J, with 26 bases between the two ends. The CDR3 sequence is 18 residues long. CDR3: CASSPHPRAGSRAGELFF. The CDR3 DNA follows: TGCGCCAGCAGTCCACATCCGAGGGCAGGATCCCGAGCCGGGGAGCTGTTTTTT.

This clonotype appeared a few times. The V gene is TRBV12-3 or TRBV12-4, the J gene TRBJ1-1; TRBD1 might be the D (6 bases). This CDR3 spans 13 amino acids. The V end was cut by 7 bases, the J end by 7 bases, with 16 bases between. In DNA, the CDR3 is TGTGCCAGCACCGTGAGGGGGGGGATTGAAGCTTTCTTT. Its translation: CASTVRGGIEAFF.

This clonotype was counted between two and nine times. This chain links TRBV29-1 with TRBJ2-1, with a weak D call TRBD1 (5 bases). Germline lookup yields CDR1 SQVTM and CDR2 ANQGSEA. There are 14 residues in the CDR3. V was clipped by 8 bases and J by 9 bases, with 23 bases between them. CDR3 in amino acids: CSPPGKGNKSEQFF. The CDR3, as DNA: TGCAGCCCCCCGGGCAAGGGGAATAAGAGTGAGCAGTTCTTC.

This clonotype was counted only a few times. The V gene is TRBV20-1, the J gene TRBJ2-5; TRBD2 is a possible D gene (7 bases). Germline V lookup: CDR1 DFQATT, CDR2 SNEGSKA (reference sequence). V lost 6 bases to trimming and J lost 7 bases, with 27 bases between them. The CDR3 totals 16 residues. This CDR3 is CSASPSRGLLQTTQYF. The CDR3 DNA reads TGCAGTGCGTCCCCCTCGCGGGGGCTCCTTCAGACGACCCAGTACTTC.

In its sample, this clonotype was seen many times. The chain couples TRBV7-2 to TRBJ2-3, with D unresolved. There are 13 residues in the CDR3. Germline CDR1 SGHTA, CDR2 FQGNSA. The germline V and J ends were trimmed by 3 bases and 3 bases, with 7 bases remaining between them. CDR3 in amino acids: CASSFTGTDTQYF. The CDR3 DNA reads TGTGCCAGCAGCTTCACCGGGACAGATACGCAGTATTTT.

This clonotype was seen only a few times. This rearrangement joins TRBV6-5 to TRBJ1-5; D call uncertain. V lost 5 bases and J 3 bases, leaving 11 bases between the germline ends. Germline V gene lookup returns CDR1 MNHEY and CDR2 SVGAGI. This CDR3 contains 14 residues. In nucleotides, the CDR3 is TGTGCCAGCAGTGGCGGACGTGACAATCAGCCCCAGCATTTT. It is translated as CASSGGRDNQPQHF.

This clonotype has only a few counts. The chain combines TRBV15 with TRBJ2-7, with D perhaps TRBD2 (5 bases). V lost 0 bases and J 7 bases, leaving 10 bases between the germline ends. CDR1 and CDR2 (germline): LNHNV, YYDKDF (reference sequence). The CDR3 runs to 13 residues. CDR3 sequence reads: CATSRESGREQYV. DNA of the CDR3: TGTGCCACCAGCAGAGAGTCGGGGAGAGAGCAGTACGTC.

The chain uses TRBV11-2 and TRBJ1-1; D remains unclear. Germline V gene lookup returns CDR1 SGHAT and CDR2 FQNNGV. Trimming removed 5 bases from V and 1 base from J, with 11 bases in between. There are 14 residues in the CDR3. CDR3 in DNA: TGTGCCAGCAGCACAGTCCCTGGGAACACTGAAGCTTTCTTT. Amino acid sequence: CASSTVPGNTEAFF.

This clonotype was observed a handful of times. The gene calls are TRBV3-1 and TRBJ2-4; no clear D gene. V lost 1 base to trimming and J lost 1 base, with 14 bases between them. The CDR3 is made up of 17 amino acids. Germline CDR1 is LGHDT and CDR2 is YNNKEL (reference sequence). The CDR3 DNA sequence: TGTGCCAGCAGCCAAGTAACCTCGCTAGGGGCCAAAAACATTCAGTACTTC. As protein: CASSQVTSLGAKNIQYF.

The rearrangement uses TRBV24-1 and TRBJ1-5; D gene ambiguous. The V and J ends lost 5 bases and 4 bases respectively, with 5 bases between them. The germline gives CDR1 KGHDR, CDR2 SFDVKD. The CDR3 sequence is 12 residues long. This CDR3 reads CATSGPNQPQHF. In nucleotides, the CDR3 is TGTGCCACCAGTGGCCCTAATCAGCCCCAGCATTTT.

The chain combines TRBV20-1 with TRBJ2-1; 8 positions agree with TRBD2. J lost 3 bases, V lost 3 bases, and 4 bases had no gene match. The CDR3 contains 14 residues. Germline V gives CDR1 DFQATT, CDR2 SNEGSKA (reference sequence). This CDR3 is CSARGLELYNEQFF. CDR3 DNA: TGCAGTGCTAGGGGACTAGAGCTCTACAATGAGCAGTTCTTC.

This clonotype appeared a few times. V usage is TRBV5-1 and J usage is TRBJ2-1, with D perhaps matching TRBD2 (6 bases). Per germline, CDR1 SGHRS and CDR2 YFSETQ. Between the trimmed V and J ends, which lost 6 bases and 8 bases, there was a span of 18 bases. The CDR3 runs to 14 residues. The CDR3 reads CASNLEGASDEQFF. In DNA, the CDR3 is TGCGCCAGCAATCTGGAAGGGGCTAGCGATGAGCAGTTCTTC.

In its sample, this clonotype was seen a few times. This chain links TRBV18 with TRBJ1-6; D not certain. Germline V CDR1 and CDR2: KGHSH, LQKENI. This CDR3 spans 13 amino acids. Trimming took off 5 bases at V and 8 bases at J, with 10 bases between the two ends. CDR3 sequence reads: CASSTDRHSPLHF. DNA for the CDR3: TGTGCCAGCTCAACCGACCGACATTCACCCCTCCACTTT.

V and J are TRBV20-1 and TRBJ1-1; 7 bases line up with TRBD1. The CDR3 length is 14 residues. V lost 6 bases, J lost 3 bases, and 10 bases stayed unmatched. Germline V CDR1 and CDR2: DFQATT, SNEGSKA (reference sequence). CDR3 sequence reads: CSAEQGGWDTEAFF. The CDR3 DNA reads TGCAGTGCCGAGCAGGGGGGGTGGGACACTGAAGCTTTCTTT.

The chain uses TRBV12-3 or TRBV12-4 and TRBJ2-1, with 7 bases lining up with TRBD1. V lost 7 bases to trimming and J lost 6 bases; unmatched junction nucleotides: 6. CDR3 length: 13 amino acids. The CDR3 loop is CASTRDSFNEQFF. The CDR3 bases are TGTGCCAGCACCCGGGACAGCTTCAATGAGCAGTTCTTC.

The rearrangement uses TRBV28 and TRBJ1-1; no definite D call. This CDR3 contains 15 residues. Looked up from germline, CDR1 is MDHEN and CDR2 is SYDVKM. Trimming took off 6 bases at V and 0 bases at J, with 14 bases between the two ends. Here the CDR3 reads CASSPPGTLNTEAFF. The CDR3, as DNA: TGTGCCAGCAGCCCCCCGGGCACTCTGAACACTGAAGCTTTCTTT.

The V call is TRBV7-2, the J call TRBJ2-7; a possible D gene is TRBD2 (6 bases). Germline V lookup: CDR1 SGHTA, CDR2 FQGNSA. The V end was cut by 6 bases, the J end by 0 bases, with 15 bases between. The CDR3 consists of 15 residues. CDR3 coding DNA: TGTGCCAGCAGTCGGGGACTGGGCAGCTCCTACGAGCAGTACTTC. Encoded protein: CASSRGLGSSYEQYF.

V and J are TRBV5-1 and TRBJ1-4, with D unclear. V was cut by 0 bases and J by 4 bases, with 7 bases left in between. The CDR3 covers 14 residues. Germline V CDR1 and CDR2: SGHRS, YFSETQ. The CDR3: CASSLESYNEKLFF. The CDR3 DNA reads as TGCGCCAGCAGCTTGGAGAGTTATAATGAAAAACTGTTTTTT.

The V and J genes are TRBV7-8 and TRBJ2-5, with 10 positions matching TRBD2. V dropped 0 bases and J dropped 5; count of bases not matched to a gene: 9. Germline lookup yields CDR1 SGHVS and CDR2 FQNEAQ. The CDR3 loop spans 17 amino acids. CDR3 sequence (DNA): TGTGCCAGCAGCTTAGCGCTGGAGCGGGAGGGCCGTGAGACCCAGTACTTC. Translated, it gives CASSLALEREGRETQYF.

This clonotype came up a few times. The chain links TRBV28 to TRBJ2-3; D remains ambiguous. Germline V gene data show CDR1 as MDHEN and CDR2 as SYDVKM. This CDR3 spans 14 amino acids. V lost 3 bases and J 1 base, leaving 8 bases between the germline ends. CDR3 in DNA: TGTGCCAGCAGTTTTCTTTCGGGCACAGATACGCAGTATTTT. Its translation: CASSFLSGTDTQYF. The entire variable domain, with the rest obtained from reference TRBV28 and TRBJ2-3, is as follows: DVKVTQSSRYLVKRTGEKVFLECVQDMDHENMFWYRQDPGLGLRLIYFSYDVKMKEKGDIPEGYSVSREKKERFSLILESASTNQTSMYLCASSFLSGTDTQYFGPGTRLTVL.

This clonotype was seen ten or more times. J is TRBJ2-5 and V is TRBV7-2; 10 nucleotides line up with TRBD1. The CDR3 is made up of 13 amino acids. The V gene end was trimmed by 1 base and the J gene end by 13 bases; junction bases not matched to a gene: 6. The germline gives CDR1 SGHTA, CDR2 FQGNSA. The CDR3 spells CASSLGAGQGLYF. CDR3 nucleotide sequence: TGTGCCAGCAGCTTAGGAGCGGGACAGGGGTTGTACTTC.

The genes are TRBV7-3 and TRBJ1-6; D may be TRBD1 (6 bases). There are 13 residues in the CDR3. CDR1 and CDR2 from the germline V gene are SGHTA and FQGTGA. V dropped 8 bases and J dropped 9 bases, with 14 bases sitting between them. CDR3: CASPDRRCSPLHF. The CDR3 bases are TGTGCCAGCCCCGACAGGAGATGTTCACCCCTCCACTTT.

A few counts support this clonotype. CDR3 residues: CASSQASGENTDTQYF. The CDR3 DNA reads as TGCGCCAGCAGCCAAGCTAGCGGGGAGAACACAGATACGCAGTATTTT. The chain employs TRBV4-1 and TRBJ2-3, with 9 bases fitting TRBD2. Trimming cost V 1 base and J 2 bases; bases outside gene matches: 4. Germline CDR1 and CDR2: MGHRA and YSYEKL. The CDR3 loop spans 16 amino acids.

The chain is built from TRBV4-1 and TRBJ2-5; D gene ambiguous. Germline values: CDR1 MGHRA, CDR2 YSYEKL. The CDR3 is 16 residues long. Deletions cut 5 bases from V and 1 base from J, with 17 bases between. In nucleotides, the CDR3 is TGCGCCAGCAGCATTCGCTCCGGGTCGAGCCAAGAGACCCAGTACTTC. Protein sequence: CASSIRSGSSQETQYF.

There are a few counts of this clonotype. V is TRBV10-3 and J is TRBJ1-3; D gene ambiguous. V lost 9 bases and J lost 4, with 13 bases in between. CDR1 ENHRY and CDR2 SYGVKD come from the germline V gene. The CDR3 is made up of 13 amino acids. In DNA form, the CDR3 reads TGTGCCATAGCGGGTGAAGAAGGAAACACCATATATTTT. Amino acids: CAIAGEEGNTIYF.

In its sample, this clonotype was seen once. The chain employs TRBV7-2 and TRBJ1-3; no clear D. Germline CDR1 SGHTA, CDR2 FQGNSA. This CDR3 is built from 16 residues. V lost 4 bases to trimming and J lost 4 bases, with 17 bases between them. The CDR3 sequence is CASSSRVGIAGNTIYF. The CDR3 nucleotides read TGTGCCAGCAGCTCACGAGTGGGTATCGCCGGAAACACCATATATTTT. Looking up the rest from reference TRBV7-2 and TRBJ1-3 gives the full variable domain: GAGVSQSPSNKVTEKGKDVELRCDPISGHTALYWYRQSLGQGLEFLIYFQGNSAPDKSGLPSDRFSAERTGGSVSTLTIQRTQQEDSAVYLCASSSRVGIAGNTIYFGEGSWLTVV.

The rearrangement links TRBV5-1 to TRBJ2-5; 7 nucleotides align to TRBD1. The CDR3 has 15 residues. The germline CDR1 and CDR2 sequences are SGHRS and YFSETQ. The ends lost 0 bases at V and 1 base at J; junction bases unmatched: 3. In DNA form, the CDR3 reads TGCGCCAGCAGCTTGGGGGGACAGACCCAAGAGACCCAGTACTTC. Protein sequence: CASSLGGQTQETQYF.

This clonotype was recorded at least ten times. The rearrangement joins TRBV7-2 to TRBJ1-2; no firm D call. CDR1 and CDR2 (germline): SGHTA, FQGNSA. Trimming removed 2 bases from V and 8 bases from J, with 12 bases in between. The CDR3 is made up of 13 amino acids. CDR3 in DNA: TGTGCCAGCAGCTTAACTTTAAGTCGGGGCTACACCTTC. Amino acid sequence: CASSLTLSRGYTF.